This passage covers 7 T cell receptor beta chains from one sample sequenced in a study of cytomegalovirus exposure and HLA in healthy donors. Primers included in the PCR were 60 Vbeta and 13 Jbeta primers. Data came from immunoSEQ multiplex PCR; TCRdb stores just in-frame clones and leaves some out. The sample lists under 200,000 clones, roughly 75% seen once, with roughly 8% in the top ten. Material for sequencing was PBMCs. These receptors all stem from a woman in her 40s in good health and CMV-seropositive.

This chain connects TRBV23-1 to TRBJ2-4; D call uncertain. TRBV23-1 is an ORF for which the function is uncertain. This CDR3 has 16 amino acids. Deletions cut 3 bases from V and 3 bases from J, with 15 bases between. CDR3 residues: CASSHSQRCVKNIQYF. CDR3 nucleotides: TGCGCCAGCAGTCATTCCCAGAGGTGTGTCAAAAACATTCAGTACTTC.

The genes are TRBV10-3 and TRBJ2-5; D unclear. The CDR3 runs 11 residues. V lost 10 bases to trimming and J lost 4 bases, with 10 bases between them. Germline assignment: CDR1 ENHRY and CDR2 SYGVKD. The CDR3 region is CATGLGETQYF. As DNA, the CDR3 is TGTGCCACGGGTCTGGGAGAGACCCAGTACTTC.

The table lists this clone with a few counts. The chain carries TRBV28 and TRBJ1-2; a weak D match, TRBD1 (6 bases). Trimming shortened V by 2 bases and J by 2 bases, and 9 bases separated the two germline ends. The CDR3 is 14 residues long. The germline CDR1 and CDR2 sequences are MDHEN and SYDVKM. The CDR3 sequence: CASSLTGKNYGYTF. DNA for the CDR3: TGTGCCAGCAGTTTAACAGGGAAAAACTATGGCTACACCTTC.

The V and J genes are TRBV28 and TRBJ2-3; TRBD2 aligns across 11 bases. The V gene's germline CDR1 is MDHEN and CDR2 SYDVKM. CDR3 length equals 12 residues. V dropped 9 bases and J dropped 7; count of bases not matched to a gene: 3. Here the CDR3 DNA reads TGTGCCAGTCTAGCGGGAGGCTATACGCAGTATTTT. Encoded protein: CASLAGGYTQYF.

The chain links TRBV28 to TRBJ1-5; TRBD1 might be the D (6 bases). The V end lost 7 bases, the J end lost 7 bases, and 17 bases lay between the germline ends. In germline, CDR1 is MDHEN, CDR2 SYDVKM. This CDR3 region has 14 residues. For the CDR3, the DNA is TGTGCCAGCAATGAGGGGGTGCGTTCGCAGCCCCAGCATTTT. Protein sequence: CASNEGVRSQPQHF.

The J gene is TRBJ2-7, the V gene TRBV11-2; D unclear. Germline V gene data show CDR1 as SGHAT and CDR2 as FQNNGV. This CDR3 is 16 amino acids long. Trimming left V 0 bases short and J 2 bases short, with 14 bases between. For the CDR3, the DNA is TGTGCCAGCAGCTTAGATGATGCAGGTTCCGCCTACGAGCAGTACTTC. It translates to CASSLDDAGSAYEQYF.

This clone was picked up a small number of times. J is TRBJ2-7 and V is TRBV28; no firm D call. CDR1 and CDR2 from the germline V gene are MDHEN and SYDVKM. This CDR3 is built from 12 residues. V lost 6 bases and J 6 bases, leaving 12 bases between the germline ends. CDR3 bases: TGTGCCAGCAGAAAAGACACAGTCGAGCAGTACTTC. Translated, it gives CASRKDTVEQYF.